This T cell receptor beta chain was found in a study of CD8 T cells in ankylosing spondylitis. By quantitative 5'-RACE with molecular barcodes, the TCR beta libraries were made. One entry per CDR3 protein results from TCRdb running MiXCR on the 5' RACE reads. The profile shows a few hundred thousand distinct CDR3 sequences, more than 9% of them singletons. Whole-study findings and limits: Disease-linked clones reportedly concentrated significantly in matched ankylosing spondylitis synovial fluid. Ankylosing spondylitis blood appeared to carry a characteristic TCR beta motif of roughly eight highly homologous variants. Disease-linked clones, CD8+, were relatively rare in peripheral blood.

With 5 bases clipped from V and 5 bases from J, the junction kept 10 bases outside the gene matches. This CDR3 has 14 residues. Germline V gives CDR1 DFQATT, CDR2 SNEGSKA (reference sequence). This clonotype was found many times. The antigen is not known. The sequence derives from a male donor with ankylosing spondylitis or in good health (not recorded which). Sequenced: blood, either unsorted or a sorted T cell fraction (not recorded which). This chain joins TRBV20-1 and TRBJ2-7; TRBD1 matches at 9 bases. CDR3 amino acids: CSAEPGTGKNEQYF. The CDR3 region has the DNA TGCAGTGCTGAACCGGGGACAGGGAAGAACGAGCAGTACTTC.